This T cell receptor beta chain was recorded in a study of T cells after yellow fever vaccination. Study background: Those fractions that held only low numbers of cells were prepared using the SMART-Seq v4 Ultra Low Input RNA kit.

A universal primer site and UMIs were added as TCR cDNA was made by 5'RACE template switching. A single record per CDR3 protein comes from TCRdb applying MiXCR to the 5' RACE reads. The data hold more than 300,000 distinct CDR3 sequences, with 3.5% to 4.5% observed a single time. This clonotype has at least ten counts. Antigen: not known. This CDR3 is 15 amino acids long. General study points: The bulk population could contribute abundant contaminating clonotypes to FACS-sorted repertoires. Reappearing after the booster were most of the clones from primary vaccination (roughly 95% CD4, about 88% CD8).

This TCR was recovered from a man between 18 and 29 years old who received the YFV17D yellow fever vaccine. V is TRBV21-1 and J is TRBJ2-3; TRBD2 is taken as the D call from the table, unchecked against the DNA. TRBV21-1 is termed a pseudogene. The sequenced sample was PBMCs, obtained 15 days after the yellow fever booster vaccination. This CDR3 is CASSKELAGTDTQYF. The DNA for the CDR3 is TGTGCCAGCAGCAAAGAGCTAGCGGGCACAGATACGCAGTATTTT.